The entry below describes one T cell receptor (beta chain). This entry is derived from a study of blood T cells in healthy people across ages. Total RNA was isolated from each sample in quantities of at least 5 micrograms. PCR was performed a second time for about 7 to 12 cycles using a sample-barcoded 5' primer and a J-beta primer mix. TCRdb redid the calling of the 5' RACE reads with MiXCR, one entry per CDR3 protein. The table has 780,000 or so distinct CDR3 sequences, roughly 25% seen once. This sample also belongs to another study, concerning T cells of mothers and their children. That report notes: In related and unrelated pairs alike, thymic selection shapes TCR recombination output, with inherited differences minor.

This TCR was recovered from a boy aged 5-17 years in good health. Sequencing was carried out using blood.

CDR3 protein: CATSRDLGGIYHEQYF. CDR3 nucleotides: TGTGCCACCAGCAGAGATTTAGGAGGGATTTACCACGAGCAGTACTTC. The chain employs TRBV15 and TRBJ2-7, with D perhaps matching TRBD2 (6 bases). The V gene's germline CDR1 is LNHNV and CDR2 YYDKDF (reference sequence). This CDR3 has 16 residues. Trimming cost V 0 bases and J 5 bases, with 17 bases left between them.